This T cell receptor (beta chain) was sequenced for a study of blood T cell repertoires in COVID-19. Background on the study: PBMCs, B-cell-depleted T cells, or T cells were the source of the cDNA or gDNA that made up the material.

Participant age was roughly 18 to 89 years, and participants resided in fewer than 25 US areas. Each participant's cohort was designated according to participant-reported clinical history. Two consecutive negative NP/OP PCR tests, clearance, or resolved symptoms defined Cohort 3 recovery. This clone was observed a few times. The CDR3 sequence is 14 residues long. V dropped 2 bases and J dropped 1 base, with 8 bases sitting between them. From germline, CDR1 is MDHEN and CDR2 SYDVKM. Libraries were prepared by immunoSEQ multiplex PCR; TCRdb keeps only in-frame clonotypes and omits some of them. The sample lists about 130,000 clones, roughly 83% seen once, with roughly 9.2% in the top ten.

The sample comprised PBMCs or T cells enriched from blood (not recorded which). The clonotype comes from a middle-aged man who had recovered from COVID-19. The chain employs TRBV28 and TRBJ1-1; a weak D match, TRBD1 (5 bases). The CDR3 loop is CASSLGHQNTEAFF. CDR3 nucleotides: TGTGCCAGCAGTTTAGGACACCAGAACACTGAAGCTTTCTTT.